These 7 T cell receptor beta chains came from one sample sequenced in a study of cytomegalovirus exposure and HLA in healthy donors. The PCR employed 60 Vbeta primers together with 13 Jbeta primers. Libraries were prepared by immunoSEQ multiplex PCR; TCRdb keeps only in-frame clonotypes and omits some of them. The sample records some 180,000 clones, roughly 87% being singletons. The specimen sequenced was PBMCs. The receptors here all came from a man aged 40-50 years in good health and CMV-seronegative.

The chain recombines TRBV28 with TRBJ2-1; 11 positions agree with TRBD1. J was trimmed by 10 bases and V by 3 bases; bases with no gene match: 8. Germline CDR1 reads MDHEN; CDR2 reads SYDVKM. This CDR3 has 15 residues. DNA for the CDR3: TGTGCCAGCAGTTTCCGGGACAGGGGGACTAGCGAGCAGTTCTTC. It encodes CASSFRDRGTSEQFF.

The CDR3 DNA reads as TGTGCCAGCAGTGGTTCGGGGGGAAGCAATCAGCCCCAGCATTTT. Translating it yields CASSGSGGSNQPQHF. The rearrangement uses TRBV6-1 and TRBJ1-5; D possibly corresponds to TRBD1 (5 bases). Germline V gene lookup returns CDR1 MNHNS and CDR2 SASEGT. The CDR3 consists of 15 residues. V was cut by 4 bases and J by 1 base, with 11 bases left in between.

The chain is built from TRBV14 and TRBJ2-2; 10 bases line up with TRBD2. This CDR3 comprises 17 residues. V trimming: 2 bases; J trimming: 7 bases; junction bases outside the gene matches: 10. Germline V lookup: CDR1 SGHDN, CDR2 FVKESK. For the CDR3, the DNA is TGTGCCAGCAGCCAATCAAAGCGGGAGGGCCGGGTCGGGGAGCTGTTTTTT. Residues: CASSQSKREGRVGELFF.

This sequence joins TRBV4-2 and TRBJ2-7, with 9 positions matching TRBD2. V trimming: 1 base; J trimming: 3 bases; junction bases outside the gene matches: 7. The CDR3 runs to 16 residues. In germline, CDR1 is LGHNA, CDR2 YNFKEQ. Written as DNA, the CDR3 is TGTGCCAGCAGCCAAGTTCGGCTAGCGGGGCTCTACGAGCAGTACTTC. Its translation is CASSQVRLAGLYEQYF.

In DNA, the CDR3 is TGTGCCAGCAGGCCCTCTAGCGGGAGTTGGGCCGAGCAGTACTTC. Translation gives CASRPSSGSWAEQYF. The V gene is TRBV28, the J gene TRBJ2-7; 10 nucleotides match TRBD2. This CDR3 contains 15 residues. With 6 bases clipped from V and 6 bases from J, the junction kept 11 bases outside the gene matches. The germline CDR1 and CDR2 sequences are MDHEN and SYDVKM.

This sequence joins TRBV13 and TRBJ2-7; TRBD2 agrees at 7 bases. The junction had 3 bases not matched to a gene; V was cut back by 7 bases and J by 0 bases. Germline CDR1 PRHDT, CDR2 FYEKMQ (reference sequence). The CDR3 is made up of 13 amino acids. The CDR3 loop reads CASKTGGSYEQYF. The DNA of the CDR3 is TGTGCCAGCAAAACGGGGGGCTCCTACGAGCAGTACTTC.

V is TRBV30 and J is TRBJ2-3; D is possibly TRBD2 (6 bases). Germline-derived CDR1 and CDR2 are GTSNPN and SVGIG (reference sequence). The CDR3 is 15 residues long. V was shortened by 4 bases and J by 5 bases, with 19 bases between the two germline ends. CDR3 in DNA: TGTGCCTGGACCAAGACTAGTAGCGTAGAAGATACGCAGTATTTT. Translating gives CAWTKTSSVEDTQYF.